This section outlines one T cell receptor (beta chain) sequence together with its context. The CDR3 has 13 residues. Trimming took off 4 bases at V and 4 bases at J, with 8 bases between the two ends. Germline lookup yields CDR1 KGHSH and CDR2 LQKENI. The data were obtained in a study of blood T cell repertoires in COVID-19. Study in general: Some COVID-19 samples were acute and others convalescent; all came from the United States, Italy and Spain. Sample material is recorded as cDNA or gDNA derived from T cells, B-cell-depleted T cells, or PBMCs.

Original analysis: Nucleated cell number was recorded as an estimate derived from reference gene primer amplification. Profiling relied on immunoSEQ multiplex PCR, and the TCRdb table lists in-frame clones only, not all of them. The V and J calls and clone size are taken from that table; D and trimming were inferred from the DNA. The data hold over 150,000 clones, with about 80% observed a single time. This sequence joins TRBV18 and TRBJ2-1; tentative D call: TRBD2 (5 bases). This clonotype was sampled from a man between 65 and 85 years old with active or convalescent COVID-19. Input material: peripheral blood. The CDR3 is CASSLSEYNEQFF. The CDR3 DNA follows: TGTGCCAGCTCACTTAGCGAATACAATGAGCAGTTCTTC. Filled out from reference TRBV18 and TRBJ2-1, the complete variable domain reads NAGVMQNPRHLVRRRGQEARLRCSPMKGHSHVYWYRQLPEEGLKFMVYLQKENIIDESGMPKERFSAEFPKEGPSILRIQQVVRGDSAAYFCASSLSEYNEQFFGPGTRLTVL.